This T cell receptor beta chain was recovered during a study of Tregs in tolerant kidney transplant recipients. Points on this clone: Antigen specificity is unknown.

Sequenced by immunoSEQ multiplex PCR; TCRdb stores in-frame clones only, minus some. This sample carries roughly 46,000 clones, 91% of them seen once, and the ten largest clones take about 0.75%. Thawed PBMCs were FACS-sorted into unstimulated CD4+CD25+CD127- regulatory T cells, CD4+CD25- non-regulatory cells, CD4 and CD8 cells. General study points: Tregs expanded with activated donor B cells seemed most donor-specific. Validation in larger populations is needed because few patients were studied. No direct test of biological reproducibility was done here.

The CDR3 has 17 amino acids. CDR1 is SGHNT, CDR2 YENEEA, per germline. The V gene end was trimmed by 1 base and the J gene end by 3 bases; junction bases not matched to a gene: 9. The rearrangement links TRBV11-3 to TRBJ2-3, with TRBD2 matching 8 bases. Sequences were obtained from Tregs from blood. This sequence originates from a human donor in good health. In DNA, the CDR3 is TGTGCCAGCAGCTTAGGTGTAAGCGGGAGAATGACAGATACGCAGTATTTT. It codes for CASSLGVSGRMTDTQYF.